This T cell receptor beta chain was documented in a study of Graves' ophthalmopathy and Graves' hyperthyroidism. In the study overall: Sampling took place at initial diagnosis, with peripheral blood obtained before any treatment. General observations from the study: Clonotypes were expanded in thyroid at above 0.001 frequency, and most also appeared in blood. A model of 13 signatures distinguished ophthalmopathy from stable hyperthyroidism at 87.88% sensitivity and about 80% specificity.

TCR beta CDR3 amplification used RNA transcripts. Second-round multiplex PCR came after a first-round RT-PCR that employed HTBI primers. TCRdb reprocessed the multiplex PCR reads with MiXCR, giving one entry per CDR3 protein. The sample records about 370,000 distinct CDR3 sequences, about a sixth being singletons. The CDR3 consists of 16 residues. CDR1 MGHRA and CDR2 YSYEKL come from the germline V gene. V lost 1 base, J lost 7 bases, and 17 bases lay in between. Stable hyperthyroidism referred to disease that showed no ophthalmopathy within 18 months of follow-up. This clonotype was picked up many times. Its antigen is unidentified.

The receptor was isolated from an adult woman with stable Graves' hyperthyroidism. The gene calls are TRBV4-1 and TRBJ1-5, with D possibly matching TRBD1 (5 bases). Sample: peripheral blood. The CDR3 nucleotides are TGCGCCAGCAGCCAAGTCGGGCAGGGCCCCAGGCAGCCCCAGCATTTT. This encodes CASSQVGQGPRQPQHF.